This T cell receptor (beta chain) was profiled in a study of STAT3 mutations in large granular lymphocyte leukemia. About the study: Immunosuppressive therapy was given to more than half of T-LGLL patients. Whole-study findings and limits: In T-cell large granular lymphocyte leukemia, about half of patients showed multiple immunodominant subclonotypes. Clonal expansion was inferred from samples taken at other timepoints. Suggested: STAT3 mutation was not the ancestral event for these clonal expansions.

The data were produced by immunoSEQ multiplex PCR, yet TCRdb's version contains in-frame clones alone and is incomplete. The table has under 15,000 clones, about 78% seen once. As concerns this clone: No antigen is known for it.

Trimming took 0 bases from V and 5 from J, leaving 11 bases between them. Germline CDR1 is MGHRA and CDR2 is YSYEKL. CDR3 length: 15 residues. The chain links TRBV4-1 to TRBJ1-5; TRBD1 is a possible D gene (5 bases). Material: peripheral blood mononuclear cells. The sequence came from a man aged 55-75 years with T-cell large granular lymphocyte leukemia. Some clones in this sample may be carry-over from other donors' samples. The CDR3 here is CASSQDGAAYQPQHF. The CDR3 region has the DNA TGCGCCAGCAGCCAAGATGGGGCAGCTTATCAGCCCCAGCATTTT.